This T cell receptor beta chain was recorded in a study of T-cell memory formation after mild COVID-19. At the level of the study: The study found TCR clusters largely donor specific. Overall study results and limits: The study found balanced CD4/CD8 in clones contracting day 15 to 85 and a CD4+ lean in later expanders.

Turning to this clonotype: Its cognate antigen is unknown.

TCRdb reanalysed the 5' RACE reads using MiXCR and keeps one entry per CDR3 protein. The table records nearly 110,000 distinct CDR3 sequences, around 14% of them present only once. Sequenced sample: PBMCs or a T cell subset sorted from them (not recorded which). The sequence derives from a man between 18 and 35 years old who had mild COVID-19 (a few samples of this study predate the infection). Cell type and time point are not known.

CDR3 amino acids: CASRLTSGAPQETQYF. Written as DNA, the CDR3 is TGTGCCAGCAGACTGACTAGCGGGGCTCCGCAAGAGACCCAGTACTTC. This sequence joins TRBV6-2 or TRBV6-3 and TRBJ2-5; 11 bases are shared with TRBD2. CDR3 length: 16 residues. Per the germline V gene, CDR1 is MNHEY and CDR2 is SVGEGT. V dropped 6 bases and J dropped 2; count of bases not matched to a gene: 8.